Presented here are 2 T cell receptor beta chains from one specimen sequenced in a study of cytomegalovirus exposure and HLA in healthy donors. Researchers ran the PCR with 60 Vbeta and 13 Jbeta primers. Clones were sequenced by immunoSEQ multiplex PCR, and TCRdb holds only the in-frame ones, with some missing. The sample records roughly 100,000 clones, roughly 12% being singletons. The sequencing sample was made of PBMCs. The receptors stem from a man aged 35-49 years in good health and CMV-seropositive.

In its sample, this clone was seen a few times. The gene calls are TRBV11-2 and TRBJ2-5; D gene unclear. The CDR3 is 12 residues long. Germline lookup yields CDR1 SGHAT and CDR2 FQNNGV. Trimming stripped 4 bases from V and 1 base from J, with 4 bases between. This CDR3 is CASSSFQETQYF. CDR3 in DNA: TGTGCCAGCAGCTCCTTCCAAGAGACCCAGTACTTC. The full variable domain, its missing parts supplied by reference TRBV11-2 and TRBJ2-5, is EAGVAQSPRYKIIEKRQSVAFWCNPISGHATLYWYQQILGQGPKLLIQFQNNGVVDDSQLPKDRFSAERLKGVDSTLKIQPAKLEDSAVYLCASSSFQETQYFGPGTRLLVL.

Only a few counts were recorded for this clone. The rearrangement links TRBV27 to TRBJ2-7, with TRBD1 as a possible D gene (7 bases). The CDR3 sequence is 14 residues long. From germline, CDR1 is MNHEY and CDR2 SMNVEV (reference sequence). V lost 3 bases and J lost 3, with 12 bases in between. The CDR3, as DNA: TGTGCCAGCAGTTTGCGGGACAGCTACTACGAGCAGTACTTC. This translates into CASSLRDSYYEQYF.